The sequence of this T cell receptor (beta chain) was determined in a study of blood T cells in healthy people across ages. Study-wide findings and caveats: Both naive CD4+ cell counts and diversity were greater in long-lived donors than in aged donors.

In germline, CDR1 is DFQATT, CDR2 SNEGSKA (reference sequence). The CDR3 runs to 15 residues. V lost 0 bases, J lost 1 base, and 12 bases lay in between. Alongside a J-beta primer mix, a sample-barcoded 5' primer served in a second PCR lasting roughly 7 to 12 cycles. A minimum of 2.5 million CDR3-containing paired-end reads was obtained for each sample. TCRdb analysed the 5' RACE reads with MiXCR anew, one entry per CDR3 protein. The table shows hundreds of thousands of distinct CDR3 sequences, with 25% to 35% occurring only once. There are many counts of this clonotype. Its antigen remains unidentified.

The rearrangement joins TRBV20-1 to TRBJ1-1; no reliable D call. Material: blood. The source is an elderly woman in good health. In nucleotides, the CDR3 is TGCAGTGCTAGAGAGCCGAACGGCAGGAACACTGAAGCTTTCTTT. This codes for CSAREPNGRNTEAFF.